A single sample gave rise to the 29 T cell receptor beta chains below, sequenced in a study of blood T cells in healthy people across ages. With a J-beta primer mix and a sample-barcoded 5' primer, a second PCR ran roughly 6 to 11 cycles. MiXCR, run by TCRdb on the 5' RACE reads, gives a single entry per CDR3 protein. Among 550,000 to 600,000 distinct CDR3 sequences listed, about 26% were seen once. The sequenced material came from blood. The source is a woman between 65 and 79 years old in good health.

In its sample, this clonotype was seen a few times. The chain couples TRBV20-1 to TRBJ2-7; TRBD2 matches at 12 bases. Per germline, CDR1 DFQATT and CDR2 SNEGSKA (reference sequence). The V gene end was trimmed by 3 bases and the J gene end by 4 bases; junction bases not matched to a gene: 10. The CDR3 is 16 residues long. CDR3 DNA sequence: TGCAGTGCTAGTAAGGGTCTAGCGGGGGGGCCTTACGAGCAGTACTTC. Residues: CSASKGLAGGPYEQYF.

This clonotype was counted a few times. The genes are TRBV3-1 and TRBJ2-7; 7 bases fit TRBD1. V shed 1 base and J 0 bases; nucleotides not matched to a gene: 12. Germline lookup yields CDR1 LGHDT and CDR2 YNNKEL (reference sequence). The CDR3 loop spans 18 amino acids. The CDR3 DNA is TGTGCCAGCAGCCAAGGGTTGCCTCTAGGGGACAGCTCCTACGAGCAGTACTTC. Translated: CASSQGLPLGDSSYEQYF.

The CDR3 is CASFRPGTSRETQYF. For the CDR3, the DNA is TGTGCCAGCTTTAGACCCGGGACTAGTCGGGAGACCCAGTACTTC. This chain connects TRBV2 to TRBJ2-5, with 8 bases identical to TRBD2. V trimming: 8 bases; J trimming: 5 bases; junction bases outside the gene matches: 13. The V gene's germline CDR1 is SNHLY and CDR2 FYNNEI. This CDR3 comprises 15 residues.

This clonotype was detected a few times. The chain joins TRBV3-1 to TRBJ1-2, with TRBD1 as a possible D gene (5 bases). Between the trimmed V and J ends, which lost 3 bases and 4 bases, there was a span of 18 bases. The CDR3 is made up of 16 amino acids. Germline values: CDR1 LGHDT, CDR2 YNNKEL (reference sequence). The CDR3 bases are TGTGCCAGCAGCCAGGGACCCCCCAGAAGATCCTATGGCTACACCTTC. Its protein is CASSQGPPRRSYGYTF. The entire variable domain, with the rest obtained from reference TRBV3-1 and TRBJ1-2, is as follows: DTAVSQTPKYLVTQMGNDKSIKCEQNLGHDTMYWYKQDSKKFLKIMFSYNNKELIINETVPNRFSPKSPDKAHLNLHINSLELGDSAVYFCASSQGPPRRSYGYTFGSGTRLTVV.

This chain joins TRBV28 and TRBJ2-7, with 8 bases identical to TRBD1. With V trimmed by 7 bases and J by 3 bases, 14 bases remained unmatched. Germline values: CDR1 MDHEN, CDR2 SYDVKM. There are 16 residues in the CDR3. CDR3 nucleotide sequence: TGTGCCAGCATACAACAGGGGGATCCCCTAGGCTACGAGCAGTACTTC. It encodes CASIQQGDPLGYEQYF.

The CDR3 bases are TGCAGTGCTAGAGATAATGGGCTAGCGGGCTCCCTGGATACGCAGTATTTT. Its translation is CSARDNGLAGSLDTQYF. The V call is TRBV20-1, the J call TRBJ2-3; 8 bases align to TRBD2. The CDR3 extends over 17 amino acids. CDR1 and CDR2 (germline): DFQATT, SNEGSKA (reference sequence). Unmatched junction bases numbered 14, after V lost 0 bases and J lost 6 bases.

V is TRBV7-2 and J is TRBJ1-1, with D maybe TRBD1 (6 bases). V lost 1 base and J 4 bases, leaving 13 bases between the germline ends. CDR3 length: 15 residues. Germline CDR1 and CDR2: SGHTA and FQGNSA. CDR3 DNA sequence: TGTGCCAGCAGCTTAGAGCTTGGGGGCGGCACTGAAGCTTTCTTT. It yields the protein CASSLELGGGTEAFF.

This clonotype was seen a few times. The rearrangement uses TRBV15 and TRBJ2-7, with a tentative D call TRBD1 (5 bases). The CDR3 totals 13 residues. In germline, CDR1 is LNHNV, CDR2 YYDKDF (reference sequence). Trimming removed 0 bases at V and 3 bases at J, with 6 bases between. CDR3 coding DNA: TGTGCCACCAGCAGAGAGGGGCGCTACGAGCAGTACTTC. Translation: CATSREGRYEQYF.

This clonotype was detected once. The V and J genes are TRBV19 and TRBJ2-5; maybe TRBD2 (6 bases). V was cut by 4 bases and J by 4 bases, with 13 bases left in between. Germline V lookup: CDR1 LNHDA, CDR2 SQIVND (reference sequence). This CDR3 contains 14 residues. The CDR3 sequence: CASSKVQEGETQYF. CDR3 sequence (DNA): TGTGCCAGTAGTAAGGTTCAGGAGGGAGAGACCCAGTACTTC. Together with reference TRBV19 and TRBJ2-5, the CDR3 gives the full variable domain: DGGITQSPKYLFRKEGQNVTLSCEQNLNHDAMYWYRQDPGQGLRLIYYSQIVNDFQKGDIAEGYSVSREKKESFPLTVTSAQKNPTAFYLCASSKVQEGETQYFGPGTRLLVL.

The CDR3 spells CSARGTSGGGVNEQFF. The CDR3 coding sequence is TGCAGTGCTAGAGGGACAAGCGGGGGAGGAGTCAATGAGCAGTTCTTC. V gene TRBV20-1 combines with J gene TRBJ2-1; 8 bases are a match to TRBD2. Germline loops: CDR1 DFQATT, CDR2 SNEGSKA (reference sequence). V dropped 1 base and J dropped 6; count of bases not matched to a gene: 11. This CDR3 is 16 amino acids long.

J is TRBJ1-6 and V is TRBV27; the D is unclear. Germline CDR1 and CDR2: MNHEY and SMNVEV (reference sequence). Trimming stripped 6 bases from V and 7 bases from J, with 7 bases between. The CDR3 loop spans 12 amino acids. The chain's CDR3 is CASSLRNSPLHF. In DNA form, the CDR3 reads TGTGCCAGCAGCCTCCGAAATTCACCCCTCCACTTT.

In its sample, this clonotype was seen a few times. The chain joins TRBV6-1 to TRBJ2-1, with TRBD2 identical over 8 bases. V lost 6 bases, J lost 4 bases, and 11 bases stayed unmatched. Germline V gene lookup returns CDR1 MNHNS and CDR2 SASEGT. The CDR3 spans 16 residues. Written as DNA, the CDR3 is TGTGCCAGCAGATCCCTGGCTAGCGGGCCATACAATGAGCAGTTCTTC. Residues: CASRSLASGPYNEQFF.

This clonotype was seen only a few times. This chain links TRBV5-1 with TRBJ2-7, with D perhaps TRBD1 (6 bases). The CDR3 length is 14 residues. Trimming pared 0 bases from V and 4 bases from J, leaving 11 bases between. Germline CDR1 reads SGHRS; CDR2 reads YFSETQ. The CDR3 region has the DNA TGCGCCAGCAGCTTGGCGAGTCAGGGGTACGAGCAGTACTTC. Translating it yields CASSLASQGYEQYF.

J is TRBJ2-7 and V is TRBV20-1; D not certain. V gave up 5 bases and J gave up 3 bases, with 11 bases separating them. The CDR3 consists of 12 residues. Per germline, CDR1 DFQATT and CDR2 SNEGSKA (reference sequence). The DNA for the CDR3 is TGCAGTGCTCGAAACTGGAGCTACGAGCAGTACTTC. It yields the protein CSARNWSYEQYF.

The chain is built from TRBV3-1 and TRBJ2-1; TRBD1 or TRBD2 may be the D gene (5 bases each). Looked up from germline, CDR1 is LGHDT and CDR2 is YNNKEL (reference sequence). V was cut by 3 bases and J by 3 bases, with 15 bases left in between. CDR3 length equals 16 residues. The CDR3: CASSHRDVGIYNEQFF. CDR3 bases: TGTGCCAGCAGCCACCGGGACGTTGGCATCTACAATGAGCAGTTCTTC.

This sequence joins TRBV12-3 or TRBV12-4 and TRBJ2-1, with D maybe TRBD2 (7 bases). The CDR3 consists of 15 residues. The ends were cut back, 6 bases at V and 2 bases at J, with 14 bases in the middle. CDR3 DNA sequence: TGTGCCAGCAGGGGCACGGGGGGCACCTACAATGAGCAGTTCTTC. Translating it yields CASRGTGGTYNEQFF.

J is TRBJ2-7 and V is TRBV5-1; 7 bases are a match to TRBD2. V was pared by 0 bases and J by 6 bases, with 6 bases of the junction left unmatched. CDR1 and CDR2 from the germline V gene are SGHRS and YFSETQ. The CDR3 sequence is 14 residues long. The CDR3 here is CASSLELAVREQYF. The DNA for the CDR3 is TGCGCCAGCAGCTTGGAGCTAGCGGTTCGCGAGCAGTACTTC.

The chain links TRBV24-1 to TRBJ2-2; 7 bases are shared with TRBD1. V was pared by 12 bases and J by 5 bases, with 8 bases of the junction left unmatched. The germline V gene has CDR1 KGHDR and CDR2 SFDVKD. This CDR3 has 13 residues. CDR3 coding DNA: TGTGCCGCGCGACAGGGCCCGACCGGGGAGCTGTTTTTT. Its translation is CAARQGPTGELFF.

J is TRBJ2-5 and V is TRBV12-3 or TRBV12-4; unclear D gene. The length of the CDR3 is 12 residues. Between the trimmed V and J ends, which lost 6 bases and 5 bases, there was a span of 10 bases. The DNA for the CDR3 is TGTGCCAGCAGCCCAACTACGGAGACCCAGTACTTC. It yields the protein CASSPTTETQYF.

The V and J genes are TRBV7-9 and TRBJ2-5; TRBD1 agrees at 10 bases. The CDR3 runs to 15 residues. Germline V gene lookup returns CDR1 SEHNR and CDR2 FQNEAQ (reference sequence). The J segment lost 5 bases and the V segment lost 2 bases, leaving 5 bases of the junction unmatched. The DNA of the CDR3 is TGTGCCAGCAGCTTACGGACAGGGGGGAGCGAGACCCAGTACTTC. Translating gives CASSLRTGGSETQYF.

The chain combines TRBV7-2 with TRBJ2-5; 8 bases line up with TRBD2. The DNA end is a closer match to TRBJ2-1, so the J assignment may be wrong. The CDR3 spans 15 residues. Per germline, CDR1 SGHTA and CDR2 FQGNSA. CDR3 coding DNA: TGTGCCAGCAGCTTAGGGCTAGCGGGTCACGGGGAGCAGTTCTTC. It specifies CASSLGLAGHGEQFF.

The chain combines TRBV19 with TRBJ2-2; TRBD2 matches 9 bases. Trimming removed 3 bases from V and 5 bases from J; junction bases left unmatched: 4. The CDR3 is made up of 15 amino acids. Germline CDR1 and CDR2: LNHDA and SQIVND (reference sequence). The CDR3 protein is CASSMAGGRTGELFF. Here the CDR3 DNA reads TGTGCCAGTAGTATGGCGGGGGGGCGAACCGGGGAGCTGTTTTTT.

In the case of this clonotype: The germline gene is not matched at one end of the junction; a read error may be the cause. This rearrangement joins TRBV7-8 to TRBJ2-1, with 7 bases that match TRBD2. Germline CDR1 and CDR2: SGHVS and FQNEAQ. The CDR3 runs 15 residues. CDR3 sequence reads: CASSLGTRTYNEQLF. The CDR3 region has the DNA TGTGCCAGCAGCTTAGGGACTAGGACCTACAATGAGCAGCTCTTC. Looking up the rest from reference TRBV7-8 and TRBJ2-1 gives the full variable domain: GAGVSQSPRYKVAKRGQDVALRCDPISGHVSLFWYQQALGQGPEFLTYFQNEAQLDKSGLPSDRFFAERPEGSVSTLKIQRTQQEDSAVYLCASSLGTRTYNEQLFGPGTRLTVL.

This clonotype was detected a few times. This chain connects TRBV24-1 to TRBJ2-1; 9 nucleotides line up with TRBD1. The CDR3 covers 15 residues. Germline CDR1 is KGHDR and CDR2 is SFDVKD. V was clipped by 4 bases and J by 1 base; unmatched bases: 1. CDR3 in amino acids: CATSEGTGSYNEQFF. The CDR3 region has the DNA TGTGCCACCAGTGAGGGGACAGGGTCCTACAATGAGCAGTTCTTC.

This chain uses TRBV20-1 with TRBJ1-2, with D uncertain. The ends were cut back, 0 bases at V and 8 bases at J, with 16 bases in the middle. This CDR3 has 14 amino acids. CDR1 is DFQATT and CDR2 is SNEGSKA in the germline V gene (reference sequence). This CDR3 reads CSARDLPRGAGYTF. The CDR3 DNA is TGCAGTGCTAGAGATCTACCGAGAGGAGCAGGCTACACCTTC.

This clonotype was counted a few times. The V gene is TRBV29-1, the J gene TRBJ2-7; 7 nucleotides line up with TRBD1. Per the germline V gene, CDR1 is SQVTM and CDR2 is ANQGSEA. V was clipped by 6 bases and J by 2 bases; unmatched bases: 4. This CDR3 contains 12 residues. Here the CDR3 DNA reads TGCAGCGTAGCAGACAGGGCCTACGAGCAGTACTTC. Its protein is CSVADRAYEQYF.

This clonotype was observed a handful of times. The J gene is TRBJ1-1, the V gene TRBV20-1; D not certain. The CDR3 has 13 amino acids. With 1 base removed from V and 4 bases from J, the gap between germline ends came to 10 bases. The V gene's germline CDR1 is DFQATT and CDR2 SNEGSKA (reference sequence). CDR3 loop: CSARGGSGTEAFF. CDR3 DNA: TGCAGTGCTAGAGGAGGGTCGGGCACTGAAGCTTTCTTT.

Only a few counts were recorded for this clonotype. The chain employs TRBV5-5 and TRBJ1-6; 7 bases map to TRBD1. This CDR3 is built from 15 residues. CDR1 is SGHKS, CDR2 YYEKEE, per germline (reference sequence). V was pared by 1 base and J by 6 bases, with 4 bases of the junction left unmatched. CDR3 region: CASSLMTGSNSPLHF. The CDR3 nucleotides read TGTGCCAGCAGCTTGATGACAGGGAGTAATTCACCCCTCCACTTT.

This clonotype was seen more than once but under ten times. CDR3 DNA: TGTGCCAGCACCGGGGCCGCTCTTAGGAGCAATGAGCAGTTCTTC. The encoded protein is CASTGAALRSNEQFF. The chain employs TRBV6-2 or TRBV6-3 and TRBJ2-1, with D perhaps assigned TRBD1 or TRBD2 (5 bases each). This CDR3 is built from 15 residues. Germline CDR1 is MNHEY and CDR2 is SVGEGT. V gave up 7 bases and J gave up 6 bases, with 19 bases separating them.